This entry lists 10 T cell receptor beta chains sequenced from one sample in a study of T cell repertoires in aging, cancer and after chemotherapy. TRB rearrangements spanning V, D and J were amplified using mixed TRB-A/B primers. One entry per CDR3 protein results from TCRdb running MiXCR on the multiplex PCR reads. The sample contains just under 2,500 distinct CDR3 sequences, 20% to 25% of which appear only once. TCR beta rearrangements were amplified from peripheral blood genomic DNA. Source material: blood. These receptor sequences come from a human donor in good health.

CDR3 DNA sequence: TGTGCCAGCAGCTTAAGGCTCCAAGAGACCCAGTACTTC. As protein: CASSLRLQETQYF. The rearrangement uses TRBV7-2 and TRBJ2-5, with D unresolved. From germline, CDR1 is SGHTA and CDR2 FQGNSA. V lost 2 bases, J lost 1 base, and 5 bases lay in between. The CDR3 loop spans 13 amino acids.

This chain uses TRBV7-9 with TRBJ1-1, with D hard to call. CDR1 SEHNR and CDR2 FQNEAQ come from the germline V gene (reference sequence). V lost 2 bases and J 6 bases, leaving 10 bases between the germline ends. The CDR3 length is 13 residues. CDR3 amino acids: CASSLPEKAEAFF. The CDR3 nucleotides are TGTGCCAGCAGCTTACCCGAGAAAGCTGAAGCTTTCTTT.

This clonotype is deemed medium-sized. The CDR3 DNA sequence: TGTGCCTGGAGTCTAGGGACAGGGGTTAATTCACCCCTCCACTTT. Amino acids: CAWSLGTGVNSPLHF. The V gene is TRBV30, the J gene TRBJ1-6, with TRBD1 identical over 10 bases. The germline CDR1 and CDR2 sequences are GTSNPN and SVGIG (reference sequence). V was pared by 2 bases and J by 6 bases, with 4 bases of the junction left unmatched. This CDR3 is built from 15 residues.

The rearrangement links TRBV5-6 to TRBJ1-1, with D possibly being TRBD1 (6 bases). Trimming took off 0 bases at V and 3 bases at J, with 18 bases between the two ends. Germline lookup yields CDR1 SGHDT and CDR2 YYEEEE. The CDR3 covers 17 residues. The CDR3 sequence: CASSLGGAPQIDTEAFF. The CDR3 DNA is TGTGCCAGCAGCTTGGGGGGGGCCCCTCAGATAGACACTGAAGCTTTCTTT.

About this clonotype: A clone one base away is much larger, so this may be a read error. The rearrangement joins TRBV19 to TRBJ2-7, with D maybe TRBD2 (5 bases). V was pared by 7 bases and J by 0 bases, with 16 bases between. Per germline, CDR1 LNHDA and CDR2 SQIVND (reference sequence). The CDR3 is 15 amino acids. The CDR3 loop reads CASNVGVSNSYEQYF. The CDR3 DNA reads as TGTGCCAGTAACGTCGGGGTCAGTAACTCCTACGAGCAGTACTTC.

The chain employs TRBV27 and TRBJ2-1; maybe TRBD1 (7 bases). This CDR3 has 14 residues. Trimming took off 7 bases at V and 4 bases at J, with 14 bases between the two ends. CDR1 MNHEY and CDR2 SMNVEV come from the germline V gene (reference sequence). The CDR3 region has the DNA TGTGCCAGCAAGGAGGGGGCAGCTTACAATGAGCAGTTCTTC. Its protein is CASKEGAAYNEQFF.

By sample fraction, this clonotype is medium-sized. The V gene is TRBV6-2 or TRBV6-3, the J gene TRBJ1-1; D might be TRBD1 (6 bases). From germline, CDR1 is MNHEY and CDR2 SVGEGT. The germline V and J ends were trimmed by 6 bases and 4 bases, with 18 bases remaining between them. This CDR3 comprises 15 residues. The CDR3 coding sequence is TGTGCCAGCAGGCAGATGGGGGGGCAGGGCACTGAAGCTTTCTTT. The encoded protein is CASRQMGGQGTEAFF.

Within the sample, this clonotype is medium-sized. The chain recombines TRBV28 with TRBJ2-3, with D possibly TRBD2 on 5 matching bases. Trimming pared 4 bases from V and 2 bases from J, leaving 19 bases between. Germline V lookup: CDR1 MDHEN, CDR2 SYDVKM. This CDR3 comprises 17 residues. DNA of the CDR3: TGTGCCAGCAGTTCGCCGTACGGACTGGGAGACACAGATACGCAGTATTTT. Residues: CASSSPYGLGDTDTQYF.

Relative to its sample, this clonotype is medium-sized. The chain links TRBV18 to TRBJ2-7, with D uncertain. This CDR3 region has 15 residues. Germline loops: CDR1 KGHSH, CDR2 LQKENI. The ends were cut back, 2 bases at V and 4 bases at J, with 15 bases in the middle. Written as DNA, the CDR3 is TGTGCCAGCTCACCATCTTCCGGGCAACCTTACGAGCAGTACTTC. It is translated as CASSPSSGQPYEQYF.

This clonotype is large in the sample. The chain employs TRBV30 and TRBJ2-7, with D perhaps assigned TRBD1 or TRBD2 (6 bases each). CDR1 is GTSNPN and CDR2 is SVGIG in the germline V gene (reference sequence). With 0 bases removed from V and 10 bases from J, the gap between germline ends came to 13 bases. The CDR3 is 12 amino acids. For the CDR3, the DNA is TGTGCCTGGAGTGTCTTGGAGGGGGATCAGTACTTC. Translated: CAWSVLEGDQYF.